Presented here are 17 T cell receptor beta chains from one specimen sequenced in a study of blood T cell repertoires in COVID-19. This table comes from immunoSEQ multiplex PCR, and its TCRdb copy is limited to in-frame clones, with some not included. The table records hundreds of thousands of clones, roughly 88% of them present only once. The sample comprised PBMCs or T cells enriched from blood (not recorded which). The source is a woman between 40 and 50 years old with acute COVID-19.

The chain couples TRBV9 to TRBJ2-3, with D maybe TRBD2 (5 bases). Trimming left V 4 bases short and J 6 bases short, with 9 bases between. The CDR3 is made up of 12 amino acids. The germline V gene encodes CDR1 SGDLS and CDR2 YYNGEE. CDR3 nucleotide sequence: TGTGCCAGCAGCTCCCGCGGGGATACGCAGTATTTT. It specifies CASSSRGDTQYF.

The chain links TRBV20-1 to TRBJ1-3; 8 bases are shared with TRBD1. This CDR3 region has 14 residues. Germline CDR1 and CDR2: DFQATT and SNEGSKA (reference sequence). Trimming cost V 3 bases and J 3 bases; bases outside gene matches: 4. DNA of the CDR3: TGCAGTGCTAGTGACAGGGGAGATGGAAACACCATATATTTT. Amino acid sequence: CSASDRGDGNTIYF.

This chain joins TRBV11-3 and TRBJ1-1; D is unclear. The germline V gene encodes CDR1 SGHNT and CDR2 YENEEA. Trimming took 7 bases from V and 1 from J, leaving 16 bases between them. There are 15 residues in the CDR3. CDR3 nucleotide sequence: TGTGCCAGCACCTCCAGCGGAGGTGGGAACACTGAAGCTTTCTTT. Its protein is CASTSSGGGNTEAFF.

The V and J genes are TRBV7-9 and TRBJ1-3; 8 positions agree with TRBD1. CDR1 is SEHNR and CDR2 is FQNEAQ in the germline V gene (reference sequence). The ends lost 5 bases at V and 2 bases at J; junction bases unmatched: 11. CDR3 length: 17 amino acids. In DNA form, the CDR3 reads TGTGCCAGCAGCGGGAGACAGGGGCCGAAAGCTGGAAACACCATATATTTT. Translation gives CASSGRQGPKAGNTIYF.

This sequence joins TRBV10-3 and TRBJ1-1; 11 nucleotides match TRBD1. The ends lost 11 bases at V and 1 base at J; junction bases unmatched: 3. The CDR3 extends over 13 amino acids. CDR1 ENHRY and CDR2 SYGVKD come from the germline V gene. The CDR3, as DNA: TGTGCCGGACAGGGGGCCCCGAACACTGAAGCTTTCTTT. This encodes CAGQGAPNTEAFF.

Only a few counts were recorded for this clone. The chain couples TRBV7-9 to TRBJ1-2, with 9 positions matching TRBD1. CDR3 size: 14 residues. The V gene end was trimmed by 5 bases and the J gene end by 8 bases; junction bases not matched to a gene: 9. CDR1 and CDR2 (germline): SEHNR, FQNEAQ (reference sequence). This CDR3 is CASSRPGTGNGYTF. In DNA, the CDR3 is TGTGCCAGCAGCCGTCCCGGGACAGGGAACGGCTACACCTTC.

This rearrangement joins TRBV15 to TRBJ2-7; D is unclear. This CDR3 region has 15 residues. Germline CDR1 reads LNHNV; CDR2 reads YYDKDF (reference sequence). Trimming took off 0 bases at V and 3 bases at J, with 12 bases between the two ends. The CDR3 reads CATSRDLGSFYEQYF. The CDR3 nucleotides read TGTGCCACCAGCAGAGATCTGGGCAGCTTCTACGAGCAGTACTTC.

The gene calls are TRBV7-9 and TRBJ1-2; D call uncertain. Looked up from germline, CDR1 is SEHNR and CDR2 is FQNEAQ (reference sequence). This CDR3 is built from 12 residues. The germline V and J ends were trimmed by 1 base and 7 bases, with 7 bases remaining between them. The CDR3 loop is CASSLGGIGYTF. CDR3 coding DNA: TGTGCCAGCAGCTTAGGAGGGATTGGCTACACCTTC.

The V and J genes are TRBV4-1 and TRBJ2-7, with D maybe TRBD1 (6 bases). V was shortened by 3 bases and J by 3 bases, with 9 bases between the two germline ends. The V gene's germline CDR1 is MGHRA and CDR2 YSYEKL. The CDR3 consists of 13 residues. CDR3 region: CASSQRTVYEQYF. Written as DNA, the CDR3 is TGCGCCAGCAGCCAGCGGACAGTCTACGAGCAGTACTTC.

In this sample, this clone turned up a few times. The chain is built from TRBV20-1 and TRBJ1-5; D gene ambiguous. Trimming stripped 3 bases from V and 6 bases from J, with 15 bases between. This CDR3 has 14 residues. Germline V lookup: CDR1 DFQATT, CDR2 SNEGSKA (reference sequence). As DNA, the CDR3 is TGCAGTGCTAGTGAACAGTCAATTGTTCAGCCCCAGCATTTT. Encoded protein: CSASEQSIVQPQHF.

The J gene is TRBJ1-5, the V gene TRBV4-2; 8 positions agree with TRBD1. Trimming removed 1 base from V and 3 bases from J; junction bases left unmatched: 5. Per the germline V gene, CDR1 is LGHNA and CDR2 is YNFKEQ. The CDR3 consists of 16 residues. As DNA, the CDR3 is TGTGCCAGCAGCCAAGGTGGGACAGGTCTCAATCAGCCCCAGCATTTT. Translation gives CASSQGGTGLNQPQHF.

V usage is TRBV4-1 and J usage is TRBJ2-1; 12 bases line up with TRBD1. Germline CDR1 MGHRA, CDR2 YSYEKL. The CDR3 spans 18 residues. V was pared by 0 bases and J by 2 bases, with 5 bases of the junction left unmatched. The CDR3 here is CASSQEEGTGGPYNEQFF. CDR3 in DNA: TGCGCCAGCAGCCAAGAAGAGGGGACAGGGGGCCCCTACAATGAGCAGTTCTTC.

The chain uses TRBV7-8 and TRBJ2-1, with TRBD1 matching over 8 bases. V was clipped by 4 bases and J by 6 bases; unmatched bases: 5. CDR1 SGHVS and CDR2 FQNEAQ come from the germline V gene. The CDR3 has 14 amino acids. The CDR3 loop reads CASSSRTGSNEQFF. CDR3 bases: TGTGCCAGCAGCTCGCGGACAGGGAGCAATGAGCAGTTCTTC.

The genes are TRBV7-9 and TRBJ1-6; 12 bases map to TRBD1. The length of the CDR3 is 13 residues. Germline-derived CDR1 and CDR2 are SEHNR and FQNEAQ (reference sequence). Trimming removed 8 bases from V and 7 bases from J; junction bases left unmatched: 0. The CDR3 loop is CASGTGGNSPLHF. CDR3 nucleotides: TGTGCCAGCGGGACAGGGGGCAATTCACCCCTCCACTTT.

The chain joins TRBV24-1 to TRBJ2-7; no reliable D call. The CDR3 loop spans 13 amino acids. V lost 3 bases and J lost 3, with 8 bases in between. CDR1 and CDR2 from the germline V gene are KGHDR and SFDVKD. The CDR3 DNA sequence: TGTGCCACCAGTGATGCGACAAACTACGAGCAGTACTTC. Its protein product is CATSDATNYEQYF.

This chain connects TRBV4-1 to TRBJ1-3, with 7 bases aligning to TRBD1. The germline V gene encodes CDR1 MGHRA and CDR2 YSYEKL. Germline trimming cut 2 bases from V and 3 bases from J; bases unmatched to any gene: 13. This CDR3 has 18 amino acids. CDR3 in amino acids: CASSQFFRTGRGGNTIYF. The CDR3 DNA follows: TGCGCCAGCAGCCAATTTTTTCGGACAGGACGGGGTGGAAACACCATATATTTT.

V usage is TRBV4-1 and J usage is TRBJ2-2; 11 bases are a match to TRBD2. The germline CDR1 and CDR2 sequences are MGHRA and YSYEKL. The CDR3 totals 19 residues. J lost 0 bases, V lost 4 bases, and 10 bases had no gene match. The CDR3: CASSRVPLAGGPNTGELFF. The CDR3 DNA reads TGCGCCAGCAGCCGAGTCCCTCTAGCGGGGGGCCCGAACACCGGGGAGCTGTTTTTT.